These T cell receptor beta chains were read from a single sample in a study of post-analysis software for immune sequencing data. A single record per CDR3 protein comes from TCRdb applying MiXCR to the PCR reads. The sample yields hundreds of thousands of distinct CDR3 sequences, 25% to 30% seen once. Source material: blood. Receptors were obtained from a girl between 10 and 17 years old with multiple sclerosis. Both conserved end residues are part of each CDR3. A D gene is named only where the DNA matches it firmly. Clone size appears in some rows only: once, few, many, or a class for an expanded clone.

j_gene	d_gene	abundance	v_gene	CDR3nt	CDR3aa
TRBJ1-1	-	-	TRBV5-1	TGCGCCAGCACTACGGGGCTGGTGGGTACTGAAGCTTTCTTT	CASTTGLVGTEAFF
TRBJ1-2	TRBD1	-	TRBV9	TGTGCCAGCAGCGTAGGAGTGGACAGGGGGCCTAACTATGGCTACACCTTC	CASSVGVDRGPNYGYTF
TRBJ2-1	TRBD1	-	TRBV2	TGTGCCAGCATACAGGACAGGGGGTACGCCGAGCAGTTCTTC	CASIQDRGYAEQFF
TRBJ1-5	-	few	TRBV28	TGTGCCAGCAGTTTGGGGCGAGGGTTTAAAGGGGAGCCCCAGCATTTT	CASSLGRGFKGEPQHF
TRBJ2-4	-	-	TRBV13	TGTGCCAGCAGCGCCTTCGGGGGCTTGACCAAAAACATTCAGTACTTC	CASSAFGGLTKNIQYF
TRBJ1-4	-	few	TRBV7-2	TGTGCCAGCAGCCTAACAGGGTTTAATGAAAAACTGTTTTTT	CASSLTGFNEKLFF
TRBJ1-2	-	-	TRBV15	TGTGCCACCAGCAGAGATCCAGACTATGGCTACACCTTC	CATSRDPDYGYTF
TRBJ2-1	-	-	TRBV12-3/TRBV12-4	TGTGCCGGCGGATCGGTAAATGAGCAGTTCTTC	CAGGSVNEQFF
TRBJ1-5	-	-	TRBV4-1	TGCGCCAGCAGCCCCTCACAGGGAAGCAATCAGCCCCAGCATTTT	CASSPSQGSNQPQHF
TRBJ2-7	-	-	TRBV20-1	TGCAGTGCCCAAGACTACGAGCAGTACTTC	CSAQDYEQYF
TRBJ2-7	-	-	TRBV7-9	TGTGCCAGCAGCTTAGCGATCAACGAGCAGTACTTC	CASSLAINEQYF
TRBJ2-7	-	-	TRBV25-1	TGTGCCAGCAGTGAACCGGGGATCCCCTACGAGCAGTACTTC	CASSEPGIPYEQYF
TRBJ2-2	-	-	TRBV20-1	TGCAGTGCTTCTCCCACCAACACCGGGGAGCTGTTTTTT	CSASPTNTGELFF
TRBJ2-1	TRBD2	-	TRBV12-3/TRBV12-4	TGTGCCAGCAGTCCTCAAACTAGCGGGTTAACCCATGAGCAGTTCTTC	CASSPQTSGLTHEQFF
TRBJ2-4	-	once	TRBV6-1	TGTGCCAGCAGAAACACCGAAACCCAGTACTTC	CASRNTETQYF
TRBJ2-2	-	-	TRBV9	TGTGCCAGCAGCGTAGGGTGGGGAACGAACACCGGGGAGCTGTTTTTT	CASSVGWGTNTGELFF
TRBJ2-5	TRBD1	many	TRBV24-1	TGTGCCACCAGTGACCCGACAGGGGGAAGTCCAGAGACCCAGTACTTC	CATSDPTGGSPETQYF
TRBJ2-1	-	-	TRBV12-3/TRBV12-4	TGTGCCAGCAGTCTTCTAACTACGTCTCTTTCGAGCTCCTACAATGAGCAGTTCTTC	CASSLLTTSLSSSYNEQFF
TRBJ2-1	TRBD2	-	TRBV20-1	TGCAGTGCTAGAAGACTAGCGGAGAGCTCCTACAATGAGCAGTTCTTC	CSARRLAESSYNEQFF
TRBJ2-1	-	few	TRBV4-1	TGCGCCAGCAGCCAAGACAGGCAAGCCTTCTACAATGAGCAGTTCTTC	CASSQDRQAFYNEQFF
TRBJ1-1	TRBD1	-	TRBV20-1	TGCAGTGCTAGAGCAACAGGGGTTACCACTGAAGCTTTCTTT	CSARATGVTTEAFF
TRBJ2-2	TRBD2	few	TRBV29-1	TGCAGCGTTGCTAGCGGGTACGGGGAGCTGTTTTTT	CSVASGYGELFF
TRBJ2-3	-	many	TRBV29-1	TGCAGCGTTGTCCAGGCCTCAGATACGCAGTATTTT	CSVVQASDTQYF
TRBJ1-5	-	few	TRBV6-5	TGTGCCAGCAGTCCGCACAAATATAGCAATCAGCCCCAGCATTTT	CASSPHKYSNQPQHF
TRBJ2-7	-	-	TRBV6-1	TGTGCCAGCAGTCTACGGACCGAGCCGTCGGCCTACGAGCAGTACTTC	CASSLRTEPSAYEQYF
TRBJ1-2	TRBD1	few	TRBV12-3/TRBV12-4	TGTGCCAGCAGTCATATACAGGGGAACGCTAACTATGGCTACACCTTC	CASSHIQGNANYGYTF
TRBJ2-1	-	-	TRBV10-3	TGTGCCATCTCTTCAGGGGTTGACTTATACAATGAGCAGTTCTTC	CAISSGVDLYNEQFF
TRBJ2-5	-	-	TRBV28	TGTGCCAGCAGTTCCGGGAGAGGCCCAGAGACCCAGTACTTC	CASSSGRGPETQYF
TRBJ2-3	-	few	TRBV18	TGTGCCAGCTCACCTCTGTCCGGGAGCTGGGGAGATACGCAGTATTTT	CASSPLSGSWGDTQYF
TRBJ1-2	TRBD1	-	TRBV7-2	TGTGCCAGCAGTTCTCGGACAGGGGGCAACGATGGCTACACCTTC	CASSSRTGGNDGYTF
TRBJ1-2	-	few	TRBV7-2	TGTGCCAGCAGCTTAGATCTGCCGGGGGGACATGGCTACACCTTC	CASSLDLPGGHGYTF
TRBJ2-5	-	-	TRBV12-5	TGTGCTAGTGGTTTCTCAGGGGTTCTCCAAGAGACCCAGTACTTC	CASGFSGVLQETQYF
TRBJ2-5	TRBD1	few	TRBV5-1	TGCGCCAGCAGCCTGGACAGGAACCAAGAGACCCAGTACTTC	CASSLDRNQETQYF
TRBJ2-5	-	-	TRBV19	TGTGCCAGTAGTATGGTAGGAGAGACCCAGTACTTC	CASSMVGETQYF
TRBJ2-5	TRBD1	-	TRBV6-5	TGTGCCAGCAGTTACCGAAACCCCCGAGGGGGCTCATCCTTCTGGACCCAGTACTTC	CASSYRNPRGGSSFWTQYF
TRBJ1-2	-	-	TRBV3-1	TGTGCCAGCAGTCACAGGGACCGGGGCTATGGCTACACCTTC	CASSHRDRGYGYTF
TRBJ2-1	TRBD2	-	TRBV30	TGTGCCTGGAGTGTGATTGGGGGGGATGAGCAGTTCTTC	CAWSVIGGDEQFF
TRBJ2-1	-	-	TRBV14	TGTGCCAGCGAACCGCAGAATGGTAGGCACAATGAGCAGTTCTTC	CASEPQNGRHNEQFF
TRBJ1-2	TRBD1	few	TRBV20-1	TGCAGTGCCACGGACAGGGCGGAAGACTATGGCTACACCTTC	CSATDRAEDYGYTF
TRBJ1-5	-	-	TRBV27	TGTGCCAGCAGTGACAGGTATAGCAATCAGCCCCAGCATTTT	CASSDRYSNQPQHF
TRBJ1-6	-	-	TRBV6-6	TGTGCCAGCAGTTACAAGGGAGGAGGTTCACCCCTCCACTTT	CASSYKGGGSPLHF
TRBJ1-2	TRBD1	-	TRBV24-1	TGTGCCACCAGTGACCCACGGGCAGGGGGCAATGGCTACACCTTC	CATSDPRAGGNGYTF
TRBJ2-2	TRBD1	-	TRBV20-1	TGCAGTGCTAGACCTCGGGACAGGGGTTTTTCGAACACCGGGGAGCTGTTTTTT	CSARPRDRGFSNTGELFF
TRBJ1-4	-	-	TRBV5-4	TGTGCCAGCAGCTGGGGTTCAGCATCTAATGAAAAACTGTTTTTT	CASSWGSASNEKLFF
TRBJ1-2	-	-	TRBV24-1	TGTGCCACCAGTGAGGCAGGACCGACGGGCTACACCTTC	CATSEAGPTGYTF
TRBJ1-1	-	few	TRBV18	TGTGCCAGCTCACCCACTATTAATTTTGAAGCTTTCTTT	CASSPTINFEAFF
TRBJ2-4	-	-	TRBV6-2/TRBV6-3	TGTGCCAGCGGCCCACAGGCGAAAAACATTCAGTACTTC	CASGPQAKNIQYF
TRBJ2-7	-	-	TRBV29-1	TGCAGCGTTGAAGGTCTCTACGAGCAGTACTTC	CSVEGLYEQYF